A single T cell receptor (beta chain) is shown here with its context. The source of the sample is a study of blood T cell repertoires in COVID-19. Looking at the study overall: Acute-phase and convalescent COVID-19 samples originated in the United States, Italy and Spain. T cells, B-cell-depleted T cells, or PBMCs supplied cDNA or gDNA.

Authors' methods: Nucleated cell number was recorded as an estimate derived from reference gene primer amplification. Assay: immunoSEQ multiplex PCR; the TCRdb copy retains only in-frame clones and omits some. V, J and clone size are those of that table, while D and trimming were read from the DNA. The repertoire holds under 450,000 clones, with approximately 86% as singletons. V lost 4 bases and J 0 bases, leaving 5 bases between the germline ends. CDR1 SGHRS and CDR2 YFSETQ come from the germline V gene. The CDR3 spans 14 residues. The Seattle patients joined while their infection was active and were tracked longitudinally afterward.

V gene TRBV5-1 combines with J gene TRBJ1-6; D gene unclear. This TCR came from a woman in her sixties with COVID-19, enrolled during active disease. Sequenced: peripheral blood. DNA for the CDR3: TGCGCCAGCAGCCCGAGCTCCTATAATTCACCCCTCCACTTT. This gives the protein CASSPSSYNSPLHF.